This TCR beta chain was documented in a study of blood T cell repertoires in COVID-19 (dated by TCRdb to about 2020). Regarding the study in general: Samples covering the acute and convalescent phases of COVID-19 were provided by collaborators in the United States, Italy and Spain. The material from the prospective study consisted of cDNA or gDNA derived from T cells, B-cell-depleted T cells, or PBMCs. Subjects who had been exposed to COVID-19, were actively infected with it, or had recovered from it provided the deeply sampled blood TCRbeta repertoires that made up the dataset. The repertoires were released in a freely available public database intended as a resource for research on the immune response to SARS-CoV-2. Samples were obtained from the ongoing ImmuneRACE study (first 160 participants) and from roughly 1,300 subjects provided by 6 global collaborators. The sample metadata nearly always contained a de-identified subject ID, COVID-19 status, age in years and sex. Where available, HLA class I and class II types were obtained from metadata supplied by the sample provider rather than from assay-based typing. Overall study outcomes, separate from this receptor: How much clinical and demographic metadata was included differed by source and by participant, and the metadata was provided uncurated.

TCRbeta CDR3 regions were amplified from genomic DNA by means of the immunoSEQ Assay, a bias-controlled multiplex PCR. Under the source paper's analysis protocol: Nucleated cell counts per sample were estimated from amplification of reference gene primers within the assay. To quantify the absolute abundance of each unique TCRbeta CDR3 rearrangement, sequence reads were collapsed and filtered. For each sample, productive Simpson clonality was calculated as the square root of Simpson's diversity index across productive rearrangements. This immuneACCESS table, as held by TCRdb, lists in-frame sequences with V and J called but not all clones. Of the missing ones, under half trace to an unresolved V gene in checked studies; the others have no known cause. The V and J calls and clone size are taken from that table; D and trimming were inferred from the DNA. The sample profile shows about 360,000 clones; about 88% of them were found once. The ten largest clones add up to 7.1% of the sample.

One collaborating source in Seattle enrolled patients while the patients were actively infected and followed the patients over time throughout the course of disease. Each collaborating institution followed its own protocols to collect whole blood in K2EDTA tubes. For TCRbeta analysis, collaborators shipped samples as frozen whole blood, isolated PBMCs, or DNA extracted from either of those sample types. The V end loses 6 bases and the J end loses 6 bases, and a stretch of 15 bases separates them. Via the germline V gene, CDR1 is SNHLY and CDR2 FYNNEI. Its CDR3 holds 15 amino acids, cysteine through phenylalanine. Of the read, only the CDR3 DNA is kept; its 45 bases are in frame from base 1. Remarks on this clone: Its binding antigen is unknown. Base quality data are lacking; no much larger clone is found one base away.

The source is an older woman with COVID-19, enrolled during active disease. The chain is encoded by TRBV2 joined to TRBJ1-6; the D gene is perhaps TRBD1, on 5 matching bases. Sequences were obtained from peripheral blood. The encoded CDR3 is CASRSGGTFNSPLHF. The nucleotide sequence is given as TGTGCCAGCAGATCCGGGGGGACTTTTAATTCACCCCTCCACTTT.